The TCR beta chain described here comes from a study of blood T cells in healthy people across ages (dated by TCRdb to between 2014 and 2017). A note on the overall study: In model experiments, template switching captured roughly one uniquely barcoded TCR beta cDNA molecule for every two T cells. The study measured age-related changes in TCR beta repertoire diversity using deep sequencing normalized with unique cDNA molecular identifiers. The donors were divided into four age groups: young (average about 15 years), middle-aged (about 41), aged (approximately 62) and long-lived (more than 75). To avoid experimental bias, donors of different ages were randomly spread across the sequencing lanes. The study analyzed two additional independent replicas of 1 million unique cDNA reads from the same blood draw for two donors, one aged 18 to 30 and one aged 80 or older.

Per the germline V gene, MNHEY is the CDR1 and SVGAGI is the CDR2. The junction shows trimming of 2 bases on V and 4 bases on J, and the gene matches do not reach 5 bases of it. The CDR3 runs 15 residues from the cysteine to the phenylalanine. The read is trimmed to its CDR3 DNA, 45 bases read in frame from base 1. Donors were a few dozen systemically healthy Caucasian individuals from Russia aged roughly 6 to 95 years. Approximately 11 milliliters of peripheral blood were drawn from each donor into EDTA-treated Vacutainer tubes. PBMCs were isolated by Ficoll-Paque density-gradient centrifugation, with at least 7 million obtained per sample. Total RNA, at least 6 micrograms per sample, was extracted from PBMCs with Trizol reagent. For every donor, flow cytometry on a PBMC aliquot measured the percentage of naive CD45RAhigh/CD27high T cells. Of note for this clonotype: Its recognized antigen is unknown. Base qualities are missing; no much larger clone stands one base away.

Libraries were prepared through 5' RACE. The instrument was an Illumina HiSeq 2500. The second PCR ran for about 7 to 11 cycles and used a J-beta primer mix along with a sample-barcoded 5' primer. A unique molecular identifier was introduced onto each TCR beta cDNA molecule by a template-switch 5' adaptor carrying 12 random nucleotides. Each sample yielded at least 2.5 million CDR3-containing paired-end reads. First-strand cDNA synthesis was performed from all RNA using the Mint cDNA synthesis kit, with priming by a TRBC-specific oligonucleotide. Following uracil-DNA glycosylase treatment, a first 18-cycle PCR with universal primers M1SS and BC2_uni_R was performed on all cDNA. Regarding the original processing steps: Each sample was normalized by randomly selecting 1 million high-quality reads, each carrying a distinct molecular identifier. Reads sharing molecular identifiers were discarded rather than binned into consensus sequences. CDR3 identification, clonotype clustering and error correction used MiTCR with a Q25 quality threshold and the strictest error-elimination algorithm. A nonparametric unseen species model using Euler transformation provided a lower-bound estimate of total TCR beta diversity. Using fastp trimming at Q25 and MiXCR clonotype assembly, TCRdb reanalyzed the public sequencing data and kept in-frame beta chains. Records with the same CDR3 protein are collapsed into one entry carrying the most frequent genes and DNA. TCRdb, not the original authors, processed these V and J calls. The sample table lists around 790,000 distinct CDR3 sequences, under 55% of them with a count of one. Around 21% of the sample is taken by the ten largest.

General conclusions and limits of the study: Compared with the aged group, the long-lived group had more naive CD4+ T cells, fewer expanded clones and increased TCR diversity, a pattern suggesting age selection. Because donor CMV infection status was unknown, age-related changes in expanded clonotypes were potentially confounded. There was a strong correlation between observed TCR beta diversity and the percentage of naive T cells measured by flow cytometry. Bulk unsorted PBMC profiling prevented conclusive comparison of naive and antigen-experienced compartments. Total diversity estimates from one million sequenced T cells were considered lower bounds and underestimates. Observed TCR beta diversity per million T cells fell roughly linearly with age, and a significant reduction was already apparent by age roughly 40.

Sequenced material: blood. The chain uses TRBV6-5 and TRBJ1-2, with 9 middle bases fitting TRBD1. This TCR was recovered from a man aged 55-75 years in good health. The nucleotides are TGTGCCAGCAGTTACCGGGGACAGGGTGTCTATGGCTACACCTTC. It specifies CASSYRGQGVYGYTF.